The text below deals with one T cell receptor beta chain. The target antigen is unknown. The source of the sample is a study of blood T cells in healthy people across ages. Combining a sample-barcoded 5' primer with a J-beta primer mix, a second PCR ran for about 6 to 11 cycles. TCRdb reanalysed the 5' RACE reads using MiXCR and keeps one entry per CDR3 protein. Of roughly 680,000 distinct CDR3 sequences listed, over 40% were seen once; the top ten hold roughly 13%. In germline, CDR1 is LNHDA, CDR2 SQIVND (reference sequence). V gave up 11 bases and J gave up 5 bases, with 18 bases separating them. The CDR3 covers 14 residues. Study-level points and caveats: In the absence of known donor CMV status, changes in expanded clonotypes were possibly confounded.

The chain links TRBV19 to TRBJ1-4; possibly TRBD1 for D (6 bases). Sequenced: blood. The clonotype originates from a woman older than 75 in good health. CDR3 loop: CASRRAGTNEKLFF. The CDR3 DNA sequence: TGTGCCTCACGACGGGCGGGGACAAATGAAAAACTGTTTTTT.